Shown below are 22 T cell receptor beta chains from a single sample sequenced in a study of blood T cells in healthy people across ages. Next came a second PCR, run for about 7 to 12 cycles, which used a sample-barcoded 5' primer along with a J-beta primer mix. TCRdb called the 5' RACE reads again in MiXCR, with one record for every CDR3 protein. Of approximately 1.5 million distinct CDR3 sequences in the sample, under 55% were seen once. The source material was blood. These TCRs come from a young woman in good health.

There are a few counts of this clonotype. The V call is TRBV20-1, the J call TRBJ1-2; D is unresolved. V lost 6 bases and J 2 bases, leaving 13 bases between the germline ends. The CDR3 loop spans 13 amino acids. Germline-derived CDR1 and CDR2 are DFQATT and SNEGSKA (reference sequence). In DNA, the CDR3 is TGCAGTGCCTCCCTCGACAAGAACTATGGCTACACCTTC. This codes for CSASLDKNYGYTF.

This clonotype was recorded once. The V and J genes are TRBV20-1 and TRBJ1-4; 9 nucleotides line up with TRBD1. Trimming at V came to 6 bases and at J to 8 bases, leaving 10 bases not matched to a gene. Germline CDR1 is DFQATT and CDR2 is SNEGSKA (reference sequence). This CDR3 region has 14 residues. CDR3 DNA: TGCAGTGCCGGTCGGGGGACAGGGAGCGAAAAACTGTTTTTT. Translating gives CSAGRGTGSEKLFF.

V is TRBV5-1 and J is TRBJ2-3; 8 bases line up with TRBD1. Germline V gene data show CDR1 as SGHRS and CDR2 as YFSETQ. V trimming: 7 bases; J trimming: 2 bases; junction bases outside the gene matches: 9. CDR3 length equals 15 residues. The CDR3 DNA reads TGCGCCAGCGGAGAAGGACAGGGACACACAGATACGCAGTATTTT. Protein product: CASGEGQGHTDTQYF.

The chain combines TRBV4-1 with TRBJ1-5; tentatively, D is TRBD1 (6 bases). The CDR3 has 14 amino acids. Germline CDR1 reads MGHRA; CDR2 reads YSYEKL. V was shortened by 6 bases and J by 7 bases, with 16 bases between the two germline ends. CDR3 residues: CASRRTGMGQPQHF. CDR3 nucleotides: TGCGCCAGCAGACGAACAGGGATGGGGCAGCCCCAGCATTTT.

J is TRBJ2-1 and V is TRBV20-1; D remains unclear. Germline V lookup: CDR1 DFQATT, CDR2 SNEGSKA (reference sequence). This CDR3 has 11 amino acids. Trimming took off 1 base at V and 9 bases at J, with 7 bases between the two ends. The CDR3 is CSARVVSEQFF. The CDR3 nucleotides are TGCAGTGCTAGAGTCGTAAGTGAGCAGTTCTTC.

V and J are TRBV20-1 and TRBJ2-3, with 11 bases aligning to TRBD2. CDR1 and CDR2 from the germline V gene are DFQATT and SNEGSKA (reference sequence). This CDR3 region has 14 residues. J lost 3 bases, V lost 5 bases, and 4 bases had no gene match. The CDR3 here is CSALAGGLTDTQYF. The CDR3 DNA follows: TGCAGTGCTTTAGCGGGAGGGTTGACAGATACGCAGTATTTT.

The rearrangement uses TRBV29-1 and TRBJ2-2, with 7 bases that match TRBD2. After removal of 7 bases from V and 7 bases from J, the junction contained 12 bases not matched to a gene. This CDR3 spans 14 amino acids. CDR1 SQVTM and CDR2 ANQGSEA come from the germline V gene. The CDR3 region is CSAWGGGTGGELFF. The DNA of the CDR3 is TGCAGCGCCTGGGGCGGGGGAACTGGCGGGGAGCTGTTTTTT.

This clonotype turned up a few times. The V call is TRBV7-8, the J call TRBJ2-1; 9 bases align to TRBD2. Germline values: CDR1 SGHVS, CDR2 FQNEAQ. The CDR3 totals 16 residues. With V trimmed by 3 bases and J by 8 bases, 11 bases remained unmatched. CDR3 residues: CASSLTSGGIKDEQFF. DNA for the CDR3: TGTGCCAGCAGCTTGACGAGCGGGGGGATAAAAGATGAGCAGTTCTTC. Full variable domain (outside the CDR3, taken from reference TRBV7-8 and TRBJ2-1): GAGVSQSPRYKVAKRGQDVALRCDPISGHVSLFWYQQALGQGPEFLTYFQNEAQLDKSGLPSDRFFAERPEGSVSTLKIQRTQQEDSAVYLCASSLTSGGIKDEQFFGPGTRLTVL.

This clonotype has a handful of counts. The rearrangement uses TRBV5-1 and TRBJ2-4; 11 bases match TRBD1. The better agreement between TRBJ2-7 and the DNA end casts doubt on the J call. The CDR3 extends over 14 amino acids. Germline V gene data show CDR1 as SGHRS and CDR2 as YFSETQ. CDR3 nucleotide sequence: TGCGCCAGCAGCATGGGACAGGGGGTAAGCGAGCAGTACTTC. It translates to CASSMGQGVSEQYF.

The chain joins TRBV10-3 to TRBJ1-1; possible D gene TRBD1, 5 bases. This CDR3 is 17 amino acids long. Deletions cut 2 bases from V and 0 bases from J, with 16 bases between. Germline V gives CDR1 ENHRY, CDR2 SYGVKD. CDR3 in DNA: TGTGCCATCAGTGAGGGGCAGGGTTACCTAATGAACACTGAAGCTTTCTTT. It is translated as CAISEGQGYLMNTEAFF.

The chain uses TRBV7-2 and TRBJ2-3; 8 nucleotides line up with TRBD2. J lost 5 bases, V lost 0 bases, and 4 bases had no gene match. CDR1 is SGHTA, CDR2 FQGNSA, per germline. The CDR3 loop spans 15 amino acids. The CDR3 spells CASSLALAGRDTQYF. CDR3 DNA sequence: TGTGCCAGCAGCTTAGCGCTAGCGGGTAGAGATACGCAGTATTTT.

The chain carries TRBV29-1 and TRBJ2-7; 9 bases fit TRBD1. CDR1 is SQVTM, CDR2 ANQGSEA, per germline. J gave up 6 bases and V 8 bases, and 5 bases lay outside the gene matches. The CDR3 extends over 11 amino acids. CDR3 DNA: TGCAGCTGTACAGGGGGCGGCGAGCAGTACTTC. The encoded protein is CSCTGGGEQYF.

This chain links TRBV12-3 or TRBV12-4 with TRBJ1-4, with TRBD1 matching 7 bases. The CDR3 totals 15 residues. The junction had 11 bases not matched to a gene; V was cut back by 6 bases and J by 7 bases. The CDR3 DNA is TGTGCCAGCAGCGACCGACAGGGTGGATCTGAAAAACTGTTTTTT. Its protein is CASSDRQGGSEKLFF.

This clonotype was seen a few times. J is TRBJ2-1 and V is TRBV9, with D unclear. CDR3 length: 16 residues. V lost 1 base to trimming and J lost 3 bases, with 14 bases between them. CDR1 SGDLS and CDR2 YYNGEE come from the germline V gene. The CDR3 spells CASSVLGGKDYNEQFF. The DNA for the CDR3 is TGTGCCAGCAGCGTACTAGGTGGGAAAGACTACAATGAGCAGTTCTTC. The full variable domain, in which reference TRBV9 and TRBJ2-1 provide the parts outside the CDR3, is DSGVTQTPKHLITATGQRVTLRCSPRSGDLSVYWYQQSLDQGLQFLIQYYNGEERAKGNILERFSAQQFPDLHSELNLSSLELGDSALYFCASSVLGGKDYNEQFFGPGTRLTVL.

The genes are TRBV12-3 or TRBV12-4 and TRBJ2-1, with 8 bases matching TRBD2. CDR3 length: 15 residues. Trimming took 7 bases from V and 0 from J; bases not matched to a gene: 5. The CDR3 region has the DNA TGTGCCAGCAAACTAGCGGCGATCTCCTACAATGAGCAGTTCTTC. As protein: CASKLAAISYNEQFF.

The V and J genes are TRBV20-1 and TRBJ2-5; possibly TRBD2 for D (5 bases). The ends were cut back, 7 bases at V and 5 bases at J, with 11 bases in the middle. The CDR3 extends over 11 amino acids. The V gene's germline CDR1 is DFQATT and CDR2 SNEGSKA (reference sequence). The CDR3 DNA is TGCAGTGGGCGGGTCAGGGAGACCCAGTACTTC. Protein sequence: CSGRVRETQYF.

Comment on this clonotype: A much larger clone lies one base from this, so it may be a read error. V and J are TRBV29-1 and TRBJ2-1; D ambiguous. Deletions cut 0 bases from V and 13 bases from J, with 7 bases between. The CDR3 sequence is 10 residues long. Germline values: CDR1 SQVTM, CDR2 ANQGSEA. For the CDR3, the DNA is TGCAGCGTTGAAGAAGAGACCCAGTTCTTC. As protein: CSVEEETQFF.

J is TRBJ2-7 and V is TRBV25-1; 10 bases map to TRBD1. CDR3 length: 14 residues. Per germline, CDR1 MGHDK and CDR2 SYGVNS. V was pared by 5 bases and J by 6 bases, with 7 bases of the junction left unmatched. This CDR3 is CASSKTGGLSEQYF. The CDR3 nucleotides read TGTGCCAGCAGTAAGACAGGGGGCCTTAGCGAGCAGTACTTC.

The genes are TRBV7-2 and TRBJ2-7, with TRBD1 identical over 10 bases. J was trimmed by 4 bases and V by 0 bases; bases with no gene match: 6. The CDR3 covers 16 residues. Germline CDR1 SGHTA, CDR2 FQGNSA. The chain's CDR3 is CASSLAVTGGYYEQYF. As DNA, the CDR3 is TGTGCCAGCAGCTTAGCGGTGACAGGGGGCTATTACGAGCAGTACTTC.

The genes are TRBV27 and TRBJ2-1; 8 bases fit TRBD1. The J call may not be correct, given that the DNA end is closer to TRBJ2-7. This CDR3 has 16 residues. CDR1 and CDR2 (germline): MNHEY, SMNVEV (reference sequence). CDR3 loop: CASTSKQGASYNEQYF. The CDR3 bases are TGTGCCAGCACTTCGAAGCAGGGGGCGTCCTACAATGAGCAGTACTTC.

The chain has TRBV6-2 or TRBV6-3 and TRBJ1-5, with D tentatively TRBD1 (6 bases). Germline-derived CDR1 and CDR2 are MNHEY and SVGEGT. The CDR3 spans 15 residues. Trimming left V 6 bases short and J 2 bases short, with 14 bases between. CDR3 sequence reads: CASSRQVWGNQPQHF. CDR3 nucleotides: TGTGCCAGCAGCCGACAGGTTTGGGGCAATCAGCCCCAGCATTTT.

The rearrangement uses TRBV2 and TRBJ2-7; D perhaps matches TRBD2 (5 bases). The germline V gene has CDR1 SNHLY and CDR2 FYNNEI. Trimming shortened V by 9 bases and J by 7 bases, and 22 bases separated the two germline ends. The CDR3 loop spans 14 amino acids. CDR3 bases: TGTGCCAGTGGAGGCGACTATATTTACAATGAGCAGTACTTC. Protein product: CASGGDYIYNEQYF.